Following are 18 T cell receptor beta chains from one sample sequenced in a study of a mutant IDH1 vaccine in newly diagnosed glioma. This sample's time point: week 47, end of study. Doses consisted of 300 ug of mutant IDH1 20-mer peptide each, paired with topical imiquimod. Measured with immunoSEQ multiplex PCR; TCRdb has only the in-frame clones, and not every one. The sample holds approximately 60,000 clones, 80% to 85% seen once. The antigens for these receptors are not known. The sequenced sample was PBMCs, obtained from a glioma patient whose treatment included an IDH1 peptide vaccine. The receptors originated from a man aged 25 to 40 with glioma.

V gene TRBV10-3 combines with J gene TRBJ2-2; D gene uncertain. Trimming pared 5 bases from V and 5 bases from J, leaving 21 bases between. The CDR3 has 17 residues. The germline gives CDR1 ENHRY, CDR2 SYGVKD. CDR3 sequence: CAISPAFTRAGTGELFF. Here the CDR3 DNA reads TGTGCCATCAGTCCCGCCTTCACACGGGCCGGGACCGGGGAGCTGTTTTTT.

This chain links TRBV4-2 with TRBJ2-7; D remains ambiguous. This CDR3 contains 12 residues. CDR1 LGHNA and CDR2 YNFKEQ come from the germline V gene. Trimming stripped 1 base from V and 4 bases from J, with 5 bases between. CDR3 protein: CASSQGLYEQYF. In DNA, the CDR3 is TGTGCCAGCAGCCAAGGACTTTACGAGCAGTACTTC.

Only one count was recorded for this clone. The chain carries TRBV6-1 and TRBJ1-5; D is uncertain. CDR3 length: 15 amino acids. The germline gives CDR1 MNHNS, CDR2 SASEGT. Trimming stripped 6 bases from V and 0 bases from J, with 12 bases between. CDR3 nucleotide sequence: TGTGCCAGCAGGGAGGACTTTTCTAGCAATCAGCCCCAGCATTTT. Its translation: CASREDFSSNQPQHF.

This clone was counted once. V is TRBV2 and J is TRBJ1-5; 9 bases are shared with TRBD1. This CDR3 spans 15 amino acids. V trimming: 6 bases; J trimming: 0 bases; junction bases outside the gene matches: 3. Germline CDR1 and CDR2: SNHLY and FYNNEI. In nucleotides, the CDR3 is TGTGCCAGCAGGCGGGGACAGGGTAGCAATCAGCCCCAGCATTTT. This translates into CASRRGQGSNQPQHF.

This sequence joins TRBV4-1 and TRBJ2-1, with 7 bases that match TRBD1. The V gene end was trimmed by 1 base and the J gene end by 8 bases; junction bases not matched to a gene: 5. The germline gives CDR1 MGHRA, CDR2 YSYEKL. CDR3 length: 14 amino acids. The DNA of the CDR3 is TGCGCCAGCAGCCAAGCCCCGACAGGGTATGAGCAGTTCTTC. It translates to CASSQAPTGYEQFF.

The rearrangement joins TRBV5-1 to TRBJ2-2; D not certain. CDR3 size: 13 residues. In germline, CDR1 is SGHRS, CDR2 YFSETQ. Trimming shortened V by 0 bases and J by 7 bases, and 7 bases separated the two germline ends. For the CDR3, the DNA is TGCGCCAGCAGCTTGGCCAATTACGGGGAGCTGTTTTTT. It codes for CASSLANYGELFF.

The J gene is TRBJ2-1, the V gene TRBV7-8; TRBD2 is a possible D gene (6 bases). V was clipped by 3 bases and J by 8 bases, with 8 bases between them. Germline CDR1 reads SGHVS; CDR2 reads FQNEAQ. The CDR3 totals 12 residues. CDR3 in DNA: TGTGCCAGCAGCTTCACGGGGGATGAGCAGTTCTTC. Translation: CASSFTGDEQFF.

This clone was found once. This rearrangement joins TRBV6-5 to TRBJ1-6; TRBD1 matches at 10 bases. CDR3 length: 14 residues. Germline V gives CDR1 MNHEY, CDR2 SVGAGI. The J segment lost 7 bases and the V segment lost 7 bases, leaving 4 bases of the junction unmatched. The CDR3 DNA sequence: TGTGCCAGCACTAAGGGACAGGGGAATTCACCCCTCCACTTT. Translated: CASTKGQGNSPLHF.

The chain couples TRBV28 to TRBJ1-2, with a tentative D call TRBD1 (6 bases). V was trimmed by 5 bases and J by 8 bases, leaving 24 bases between them. The CDR3 has 16 residues. Germline assignment: CDR1 MDHEN and CDR2 SYDVKM. CDR3 loop: CASSKPYRAPREGYTF. CDR3 sequence (DNA): TGTGCCAGCAGTAAACCGTACAGGGCCCCGAGGGAAGGCTACACCTTC.

The CDR3 DNA reads as TGTGCCAGCAGCTTGGCATTAACCTACAATGAGCAGTTCTTC. It encodes CASSLALTYNEQFF. J is TRBJ2-1 and V is TRBV5-6; D remains ambiguous. The CDR3 length is 14 residues. Trimming cost V 0 bases and J 2 bases, with 6 bases left between them. Germline assignment: CDR1 SGHDT and CDR2 YYEEEE.

This sequence joins TRBV6-5 and TRBJ2-1, with a possible D match to TRBD1 (6 bases). Germline-derived CDR1 and CDR2 are MNHEY and SVGAGI. The V end was cut by 0 bases, the J end by 14 bases, with 11 bases between. CDR3 length: 12 residues. CDR3 in amino acids: CASSYSGTSEFF. The DNA of the CDR3 is TGTGCCAGCAGTTACTCCGGGACAAGTGAGTTCTTC.

The V and J genes are TRBV6-5 and TRBJ1-6; maybe TRBD1 (6 bases). The CDR3 has 14 amino acids. CDR1 is MNHEY and CDR2 is SVGAGI in the germline V gene. V was trimmed by 7 bases and J by 10 bases, leaving 17 bases between them. The CDR3 nucleotides are TGTGCCAGCACCTCGCCGGGGGCCCAATCACCCCTCCACTTT. Its translation is CASTSPGAQSPLHF.

The CDR3 DNA follows: TGTGCCAGTAGCCCCGCCGGAGGGGCCCAGTACTTC. It is translated as CASSPAGGAQYF. The chain combines TRBV19 with TRBJ2-5; D may be TRBD2 (6 bases). This CDR3 is 12 amino acids long. Germline CDR1 and CDR2: LNHDA and SQIVND (reference sequence). V gave up 6 bases and J gave up 9 bases, with 14 bases separating them. The whole variable domain, filled in from reference TRBV19 and TRBJ2-5, reads DGGITQSPKYLFRKEGQNVTLSCEQNLNHDAMYWYRQDPGQGLRLIYYSQIVNDFQKGDIAEGYSVSREKKESFPLTVTSAQKNPTAFYLCASSPAGGAQYFGPGTRLLVL.

J is TRBJ1-4 and V is TRBV5-1; the D gene is possibly TRBD1 (5 bases). This CDR3 spans 14 amino acids. From germline, CDR1 is SGHRS and CDR2 YFSETQ. V lost 2 bases to trimming and J lost 6 bases, with 11 bases between them. CDR3 DNA sequence: TGCGCCAGCAGCTTTTATACGGGGGATGAAAAACTGTTTTTT. This codes for CASSFYTGDEKLFF.

This chain connects TRBV4-1 to TRBJ2-7; the match to TRBD2 covers 8 bases. Germline V gives CDR1 MGHRA, CDR2 YSYEKL. This CDR3 spans 18 amino acids. V lost 4 bases to trimming and J lost 0 bases; unmatched junction nucleotides: 14. The CDR3 is CASSPDPASGSSSYEQYF. The CDR3 nucleotides are TGCGCCAGCAGCCCTGACCCGGCTAGCGGGTCGAGCTCCTACGAGCAGTACTTC.

The chain is built from TRBV29-1 and TRBJ2-7; 11 bases are shared with TRBD2. The CDR3 sequence is 16 residues long. After removal of 0 bases from V and 3 bases from J, the junction contained 7 bases not matched to a gene. The germline CDR1 and CDR2 sequences are SQVTM and ANQGSEA. The CDR3 DNA is TGCAGCGTTGAAGATCACACTAGCGGGGGTCTCTACGAGCAGTACTTC. Protein sequence: CSVEDHTSGGLYEQYF.

The chain links TRBV10-2 to TRBJ2-3; 9 bases agree with TRBD1. V was pared by 5 bases and J by 6 bases, with 9 bases of the junction left unmatched. There are 15 residues in the CDR3. Germline assignment: CDR1 WSHSY and CDR2 SAAADI. This CDR3 reads CASSFTGGWGDTQYF. The CDR3 bases are TGCGCCAGCAGTTTTACAGGGGGCTGGGGCGATACGCAGTATTTT.

This chain uses TRBV7-9 with TRBJ2-7; D possibly corresponds to TRBD1 (5 bases). The CDR3 totals 17 residues. Trimming removed 0 bases from V and 0 bases from J, with 15 bases in between. Per germline, CDR1 SEHNR and CDR2 FQNEAQ (reference sequence). CDR3 region: CASSLAVRSRGSYEQYF. The CDR3, as DNA: TGTGCCAGCAGCTTAGCGGTTCGTAGTAGGGGCTCCTACGAGCAGTACTTC.